One T cell receptor beta chain is described in this entry. The antigen it recognizes is unknown. The input lacks base qualities; no much larger clone sits a single base away. At diagnosis, tumor, uninvolved tumor-adjacent lung and peripheral blood were collected and then preserved as a mix of FFPE and fresh-frozen material. For TCR repertoire profiling, blood samples were analyzed in the form of peripheral blood mononuclear cells. The sample is drawn from a study of T cells in localized non-small cell lung cancer (dated by TCRdb to between 2020 and 2021). General notes on the study: The study examined T cell repertoires in approximately 240 patients with early-stage NSCLC and compared tumors with uninvolved tumor-adjacent lungs. All 250 or so NSCLC patients in the cohort were treatment-naive and had localized lung tumors that were resected. A mean age of around 69 years was recorded for the NSCLC patients, of whom around 120 were male and about a hundred were female.

Beyond this particular receptor, the publication reports: Since the design was exploratory, TCR variables were selected using unadjusted p-values with no false-discovery rate correction. Because multi-region tumor sequencing was not done, intratumor heterogeneity could not be ruled out. A median of 57 of the top 100 tumor clones were detected in paired uninvolved adjacent lung, and around 30 of these tumor clones were also found among the top 100 clones of the paired uninvolved adjacent lung. The highest T cell clonality was observed in uninvolved tumor-adjacent lung, where clonality exceeded that of tumor, suggesting that antigenic responses were more focused in uninvolved tumor-adjacent lung. Higher blood T cell density associated with longer overall survival, while higher adjacent-lung clonality associated with shorter survival.

The germline V gene supplies CDR1 SGHTA and CDR2 FQGNSA. From the cysteine through the phenylalanine, the CDR3 covers 16 amino acids. The sequence is cut down to CDR3 DNA, 48 bases in frame from base 1. V lost 5 bases and J lost 6 bases, and the count of bases not matched to a germline gene is 10. TCR beta CDR3 regions were sequenced from DNA using the immunoSEQ Assay. The paper's processing steps were these. To compute T cell density, TCR beta template counts were normalized to usable DNA, which was estimated by amplifying housekeeping genes. The preseqR package was used to estimate richness by extrapolating to 400,000 templates for PBMC samples and to 120,000 templates for tissue samples. Clonality was taken to be one minus Pielou's evenness. Tissue-enriched TCRs were identified by differential abundance testing using productive amino-acid clonotypes, minimum total count 5 and alpha 0.1. The Jaccard Index and the Morisita Overlap Index were used to quantify repertoire overlap between compartments. GLIPH grouped TCR beta CDR3s together with public tetramer-defined viral CDR3s, and a viral motif had to include at least three viral sequences and also show V-gene enrichment. In TCRdb, the immuneACCESS table is reduced to in-frame sequences with V and J assigned. These tables do not hold every clone; where another copy was compared, an unresolved V gene accounts for under half, and the others remain unexplained. V and J calls and clone size are as listed in that table; D and trimming were resolved from the DNA. Counted in this sample were tens of thousands of clones; roughly four fifths of them appeared once. The ten largest account for roughly 8% of the sample.

This TCR came from a man aged 40 to 70 with stage II lung adenocarcinoma. The material sequenced was PBMCs, taken before any cancer treatment. The sequence joins TRBV7-2 to TRBJ1-3, and TRBD1 aligns with 10 junction nucleotides. Here the CDR3 is given as CASSPLGTGAQNTIYF. At the DNA level, the sequence is TGTGCCAGCAGCCCGCTCGGGACAGGGGCCCAAAACACCATATATTTT. The full variable domain, completed from the reference TRBV7-2 and TRBJ1-3 proteins outside the CDR3, reads GAGVSQSPSNKVTEKGKDVELRCDPISGHTALYWYRQSLGQGLEFLIYFQGNSAPDKSGLPSDRFSAERTGGSVSTLTIQRTQQEDSAVYLCASSPLGTGAQNTIYFGEGSWLTVV.